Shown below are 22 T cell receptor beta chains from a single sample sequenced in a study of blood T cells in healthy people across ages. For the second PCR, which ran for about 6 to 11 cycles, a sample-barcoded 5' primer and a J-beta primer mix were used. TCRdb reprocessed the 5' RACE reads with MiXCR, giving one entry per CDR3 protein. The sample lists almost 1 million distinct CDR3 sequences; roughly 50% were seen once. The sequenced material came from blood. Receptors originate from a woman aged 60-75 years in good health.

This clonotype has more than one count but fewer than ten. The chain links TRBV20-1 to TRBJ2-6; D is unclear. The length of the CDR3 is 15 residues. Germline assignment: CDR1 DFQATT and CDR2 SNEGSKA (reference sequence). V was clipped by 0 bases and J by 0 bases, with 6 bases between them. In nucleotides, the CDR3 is TGCAGTGCTAGAGATTTGATCTCTGGGGCCAACGTCCTGACTTTC. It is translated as CSARDLISGANVLTF.

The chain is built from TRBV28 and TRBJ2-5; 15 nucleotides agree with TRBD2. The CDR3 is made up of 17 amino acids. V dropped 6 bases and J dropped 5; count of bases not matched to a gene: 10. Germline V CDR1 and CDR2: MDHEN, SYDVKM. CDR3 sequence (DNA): TGTGCCAGCAGCCCGCCCTTCGGACTAGCGGGAGGGGAGACCCAGTACTTC. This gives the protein CASSPPFGLAGGETQYF.

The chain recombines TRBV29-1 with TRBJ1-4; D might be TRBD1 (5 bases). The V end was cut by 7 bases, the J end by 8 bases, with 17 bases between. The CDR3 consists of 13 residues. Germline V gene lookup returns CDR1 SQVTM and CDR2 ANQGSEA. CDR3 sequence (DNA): TGCAGCGCTACGGGACTCGGGGACGAAAAACTGTTTTTT. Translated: CSATGLGDEKLFF.

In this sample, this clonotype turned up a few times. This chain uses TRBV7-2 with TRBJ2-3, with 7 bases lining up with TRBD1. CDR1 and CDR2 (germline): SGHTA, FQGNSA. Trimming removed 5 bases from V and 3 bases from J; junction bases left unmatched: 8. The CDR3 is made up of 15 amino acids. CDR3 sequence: CASSQTGSRTDTQYF. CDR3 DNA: TGTGCCAGCAGCCAGACAGGGTCCCGTACAGATACGCAGTATTTT.

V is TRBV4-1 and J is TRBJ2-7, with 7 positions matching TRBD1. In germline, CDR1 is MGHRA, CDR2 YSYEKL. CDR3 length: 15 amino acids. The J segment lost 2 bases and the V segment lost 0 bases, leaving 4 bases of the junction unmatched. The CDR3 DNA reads TGCGCCAGCAGCCAAGAAGCACAGGGGACCTACGAGCAGTACTTC. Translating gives CASSQEAQGTYEQYF.

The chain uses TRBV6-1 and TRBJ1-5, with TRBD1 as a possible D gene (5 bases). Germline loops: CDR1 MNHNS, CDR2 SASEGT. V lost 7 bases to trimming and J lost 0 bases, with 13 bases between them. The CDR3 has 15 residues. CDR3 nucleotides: TGTGCCAGCATTGAGTTAGGGGCTAGCAATCAGCCCCAGCATTTT. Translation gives CASIELGASNQPQHF.

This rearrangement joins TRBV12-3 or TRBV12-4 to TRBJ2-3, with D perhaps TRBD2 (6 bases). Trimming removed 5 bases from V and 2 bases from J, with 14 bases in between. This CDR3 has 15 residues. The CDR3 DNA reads TGTGCCAGCAGTCCGGGACTTACTTACACAGATACGCAGTATTTT. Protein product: CASSPGLTYTDTQYF.

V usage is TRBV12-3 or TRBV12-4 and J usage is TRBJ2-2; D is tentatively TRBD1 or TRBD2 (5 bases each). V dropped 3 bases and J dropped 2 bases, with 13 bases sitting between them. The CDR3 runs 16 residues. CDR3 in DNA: TGTGCCAGCAGTTTTCGCCCAGGGAGCAACACCGGGGAGCTGTTTTTT. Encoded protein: CASSFRPGSNTGELFF.

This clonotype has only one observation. The CDR3 spells CSARPGQGNIYEQYF. CDR3 bases: TGCAGTGCTAGGCCGGGACAGGGGAACATCTACGAGCAGTACTTC. The rearrangement uses TRBV20-1 and TRBJ2-7; 10 bases are a match to TRBD1. The CDR3 length is 15 residues. Trimming cost V 3 bases and J 3 bases; bases outside gene matches: 8. Germline V gene lookup returns CDR1 DFQATT and CDR2 SNEGSKA (reference sequence).

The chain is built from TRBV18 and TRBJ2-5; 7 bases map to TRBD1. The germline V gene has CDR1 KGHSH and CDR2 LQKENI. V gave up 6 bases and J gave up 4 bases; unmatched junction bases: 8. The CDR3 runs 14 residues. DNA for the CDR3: TGTGCCAGCTCCCCTCCAGGGGGTCGAGAGACCCAGTACTTC. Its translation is CASSPPGGRETQYF. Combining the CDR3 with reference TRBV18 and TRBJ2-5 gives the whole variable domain NAGVMQNPRHLVRRRGQEARLRCSPMKGHSHVYWYRQLPEEGLKFMVYLQKENIIDESGMPKERFSAEFPKEGPSILRIQQVVRGDSAAYFCASSPPGGRETQYFGPGTRLLVL.

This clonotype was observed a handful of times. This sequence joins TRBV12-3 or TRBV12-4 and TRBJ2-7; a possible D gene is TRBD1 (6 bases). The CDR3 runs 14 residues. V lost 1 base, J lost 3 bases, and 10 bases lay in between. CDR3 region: CASSLGDIDYEQYF. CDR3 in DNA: TGTGCCAGCAGTTTAGGGGACATCGACTACGAGCAGTACTTC.

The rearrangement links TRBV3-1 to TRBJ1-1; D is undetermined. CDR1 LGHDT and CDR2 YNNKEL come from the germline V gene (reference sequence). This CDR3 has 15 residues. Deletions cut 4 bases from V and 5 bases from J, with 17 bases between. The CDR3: CASSPRVRGWTEAFF. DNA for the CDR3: TGTGCCAGCAGCCCTCGCGTCAGAGGGTGGACTGAAGCTTTCTTT.

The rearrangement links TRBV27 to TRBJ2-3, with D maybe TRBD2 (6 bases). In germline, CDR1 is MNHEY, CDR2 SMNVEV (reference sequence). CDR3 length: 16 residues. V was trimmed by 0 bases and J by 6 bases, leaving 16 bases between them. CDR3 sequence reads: CASSLSRRGGADTQYF. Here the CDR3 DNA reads TGTGCCAGCAGTTTATCCCGGAGGGGCGGCGCTGATACGCAGTATTTT.

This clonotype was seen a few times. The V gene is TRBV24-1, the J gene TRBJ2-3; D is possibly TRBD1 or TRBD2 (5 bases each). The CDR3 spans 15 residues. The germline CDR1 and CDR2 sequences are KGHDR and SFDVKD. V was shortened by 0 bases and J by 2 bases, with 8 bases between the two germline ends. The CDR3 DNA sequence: TGTGCCACCAGTGATTTGCTCGGGGCCACAGATACGCAGTATTTT. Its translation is CATSDLLGATDTQYF.

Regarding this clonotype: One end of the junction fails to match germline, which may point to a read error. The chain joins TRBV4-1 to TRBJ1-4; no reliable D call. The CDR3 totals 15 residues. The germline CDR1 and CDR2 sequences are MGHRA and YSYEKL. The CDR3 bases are TGCGCCAGCAGCCAAACGTGGCAAGGAGTTGAAGAACTGTTTTTT. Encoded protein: CASSQTWQGVEELFF.

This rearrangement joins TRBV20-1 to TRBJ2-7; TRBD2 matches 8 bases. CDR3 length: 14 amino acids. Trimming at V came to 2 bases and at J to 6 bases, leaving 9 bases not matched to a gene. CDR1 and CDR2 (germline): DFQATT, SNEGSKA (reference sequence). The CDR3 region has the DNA TGCAGTGCTAGACGCAGCGGGAGAAATGGCGAGCAGTACTTC. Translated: CSARRSGRNGEQYF.

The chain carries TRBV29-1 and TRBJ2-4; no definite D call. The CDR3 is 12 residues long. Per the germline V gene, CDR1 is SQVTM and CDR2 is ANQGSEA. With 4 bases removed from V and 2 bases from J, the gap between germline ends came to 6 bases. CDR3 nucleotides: TGCAGCGTTGGATCAACCAAAAACATTCAGTACTTC. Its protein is CSVGSTKNIQYF.

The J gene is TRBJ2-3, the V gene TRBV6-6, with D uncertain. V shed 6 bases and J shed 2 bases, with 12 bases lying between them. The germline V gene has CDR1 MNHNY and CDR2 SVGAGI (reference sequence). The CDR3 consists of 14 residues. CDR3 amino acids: CASSPDGATDTQYF. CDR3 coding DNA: TGTGCCAGCAGCCCCGACGGAGCCACAGATACGCAGTATTTT.

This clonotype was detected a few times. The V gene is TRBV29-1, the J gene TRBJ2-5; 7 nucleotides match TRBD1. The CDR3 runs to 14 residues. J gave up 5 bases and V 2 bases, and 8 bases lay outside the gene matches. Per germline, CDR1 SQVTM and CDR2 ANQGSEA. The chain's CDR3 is CSVETGALGETQYF. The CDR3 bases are TGCAGCGTTGAAACAGGGGCGCTCGGGGAGACCCAGTACTTC.

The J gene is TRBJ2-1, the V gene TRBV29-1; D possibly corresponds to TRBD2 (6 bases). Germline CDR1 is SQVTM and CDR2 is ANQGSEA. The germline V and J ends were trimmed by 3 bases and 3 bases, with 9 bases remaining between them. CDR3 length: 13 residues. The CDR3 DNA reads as TGCAGCGTTGACACGGGAGACTACAATGAGCAGTTCTTC. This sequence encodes CSVDTGDYNEQFF.

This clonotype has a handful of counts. CDR3 protein: CASSGGAGGVNEQFF. The CDR3 nucleotides are TGCGCCAGCAGCGGGGGGGCTGGAGGGGTCAATGAGCAGTTCTTC. This sequence joins TRBV5-1 and TRBJ2-1; maybe TRBD2 (7 bases). Trimming took 4 bases from V and 6 from J, leaving 17 bases between them. Per the germline V gene, CDR1 is SGHRS and CDR2 is YFSETQ. This CDR3 is 15 amino acids long.

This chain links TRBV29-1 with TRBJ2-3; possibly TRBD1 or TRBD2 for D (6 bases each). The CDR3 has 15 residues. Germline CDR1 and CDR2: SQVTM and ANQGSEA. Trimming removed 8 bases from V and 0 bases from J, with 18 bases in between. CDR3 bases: TGCAGCTCAAACCAAGAGGGGGGTAGCACAGATACGCAGTATTTT. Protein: CSSNQEGGSTDTQYF.